A selection of T cell receptor beta chains follows, all from one sample in a study of CD8 T cells in Susac syndrome. Using its own MiXCR run on the immunoSEQ multiplex PCR reads, TCRdb lists one record per CDR3 protein. The sample records about 210,000 distinct CDR3 sequences, 95% being singletons. The source material was CD4+ T cells from PBMCs. Receptors were obtained from a human donor with multiple sclerosis. Each CDR3 is given with its conserved first and last residue. The order of the fields is D gene, V gene, J gene, clone size, CDR3 DNA, CDR3 protein. D genes are given only for firm matches. The size of a clone is reported for some rows only, either as once, few or many, or as a class for expanded clones.

-	TRBV12-3/TRBV12-4	TRBJ1-2	-	TGTGCCAGTGTTCTCCAGGGCCGCTATGGCTACACCTTC	CASVLQGRYGYTF
TRBD2	TRBV29-1	TRBJ2-1	-	TGCAGCGCTCTAGCGGGTTGGAGCTCCTACAATGAGCAGTTCTTC	CSALAGWSSYNEQFF
-	TRBV4-1	TRBJ2-7	-	TGCGCCAGCAGCCGGCAGGGGTTAGCCTACGAGCAGTACTTC	CASSRQGLAYEQYF
-	TRBV13	TRBJ1-2	-	TGTGCCAGCAGCTCCCCCCATCTGGGGACCTATGGCTACACCTTC	CASSSPHLGTYGYTF
-	TRBV14	TRBJ2-1	-	TGTGCCAGCAGCCAACTCGGGGGGCAGTTCTTC	CASSQLGGQFF
-	TRBV2	TRBJ2-1	-	TGTGCCAGCAGTCCGGAATTCAATGAGCAGTTCTTC	CASSPEFNEQFF
TRBD1	TRBV7-9	TRBJ2-7	-	TGTGCCAGCAGCTTCCAAGGGGGCGCCTACGAGCAGTACTTC	CASSFQGGAYEQYF
-	TRBV18	TRBJ1-2	-	TGTGCCAGCTCACCCGTGGAAGGGCGGGACTATGGCTACACCTTC	CASSPVEGRDYGYTF
-	TRBV30	TRBJ1-1	-	TGTGCCTGGAGTGTCCGGCAGCTGAACACTGAAGCTTTCTTT	CAWSVRQLNTEAFF
-	TRBV9	TRBJ2-5	-	TGTGCCAGCAGCGGCGACAGGCCCCCAGGAAGCCAGTACTTC	CASSGDRPPGSQYF
-	TRBV7-9	TRBJ1-1	once	TGTGCCAGCAGCTTAGTTGAGGGGACTGAAGCTTTCTTT	CASSLVEGTEAFF
TRBD1	TRBV29-1	TRBJ2-5	-	TGCAGCAGTTGGGACAGGGTGTACCAAGAGACCCAGTACTTC	CSSWDRVYQETQYF
-	TRBV27	TRBJ2-7	-	TGTGCCAGCAGTTTATCATGGCCGGCCTACGAGCAGTACTTC	CASSLSWPAYEQYF
-	TRBV30	TRBJ1-1	-	TGTGCCTGGAGTGTGGAAATACGGGACACTGAAGCTTTCTTT	CAWSVEIRDTEAFF
TRBD1	TRBV30	TRBJ1-2	-	TGTGCCTGGAGTCCCCACAGGGGGATCTATGGCTACACCTTC	CAWSPHRGIYGYTF
-	TRBV9	TRBJ2-2	-	TGTGCCAGCAGCCCAGACGGAAGCTTTGGGGGGGAGCTGTTTTTT	CASSPDGSFGGELFF
-	TRBV30	TRBJ1-2	-	TGTGCCTGGAGTCATGGAGGGCCTGGCTACACCTTC	CAWSHGGPGYTF
TRBD1	TRBV18	TRBJ1-1	-	TGTGCCAGCTCACCACCGGGGACAGCAAACGGGGCTTTCGGGGCTTTCTTT	CASSPPGTANGAFGAFF
TRBD1	TRBV18	TRBJ1-2	-	TGTGCCAGCTCCCAGAAGACAGGGACGGCTAACTATGGCTACACCTTC	CASSQKTGTANYGYTF
TRBD2	TRBV12-3/TRBV12-4	TRBJ2-5	-	TGTGCCAGCAGTTTAACGGGGGGTCTCCAAGAGACCCAGTACTTC	CASSLTGGLQETQYF
-	TRBV2	TRBJ1-2	-	TGTGCCAGCAGTGTATCGAGGGGCTATGGCTACACCTTC	CASSVSRGYGYTF
TRBD1	TRBV12-3/TRBV12-4	TRBJ2-5	-	TGTGCCAGCAGTTCTGACCGGGACAGGGCCGAGTCCTTC	CASSSDRDRAESF
-	TRBV5-1	TRBJ1-1	-	TGCGCCAGCAGCTTGTCCCGTTCGGGGCAGGCTGAAGCTTTCTTT	CASSLSRSGQAEAFF
-	TRBV2	TRBJ1-5	-	TGTGCCAGCAGTGGAGAGTGGGGGGCCAATCAGCCCCAGCATTTT	CASSGEWGANQPQHF
-	TRBV27	TRBJ2-1	-	TGTGCCAGCAGTACGCGCGAGAGGGGGGAAGCGGCTTTTGAGCAGTTCTTC	CASSTRERGEAAFEQFF
TRBD1	TRBV2	TRBJ2-3	-	TGTGCCAGCCGTGGGGACAGGGGCCCAGATACGCAGTATTTT	CASRGDRGPDTQYF
-	TRBV5-1	TRBJ2-3	once	TGCGCCAGCAAGATGGAAGGCGGGGCCGGCACAGATACGCAGTATTTT	CASKMEGGAGTDTQYF